This TCR beta chain derives from a study of lung T cells in sarcoidosis with Löfgren's syndrome (dated 2017 in TCRdb). About the study as a whole: Sarcoidosis was characterized as a granulomatous disease that mainly affects the lungs and features an accumulation of CD4+ T cells in bronchoalveolar lavage fluid. The repertoire analyses were focused on Lofgren's syndrome patients.

The CDR3 runs 14 amino acids, cysteine and phenylalanine included. Only the CDR3 DNA stays, 42 bases, in frame from base 1. Relative to germline, V is 5 bases shorter and J is 3 bases shorter, with 17 bases between their ends. Taken from the germline V gene (reference sequence), the CDR1 and CDR2 loops are DFQATT and SNEGSKA. This clonotype is judged medium-sized (0.01 to 0.1%). Which antigen it targets is not known. No base-level quality is on record; no much larger clone is a single base apart. The paper's findings and limits, for the study overall: In alphabeta pairing analysis, TRAV12-1 was found to pair preferentially with TRBV2, and CDR3 homology was shown by the resulting paired TCRs. TRAV12-1 and TRBV2 were reported as the most expanded V gene segments in Löfgren's syndrome patients compared with control subjects. Multiple Lofgren's syndrome patients were reported to share TRAV12-1 and TRBV2 CDR3 motifs, a finding that suggests public CD4+ TCR repertoires. Recognition of a sarcoidosis-associated antigen was merely suggested, with the antigen itself still putative and unidentified.

Sequencing used an Illumina MiSeq. The public reads were run again by TCRdb, first through fastp at Q25 and then through MiXCR, and only productive beta chains were kept. Every entry covers one CDR3 protein and lists the most common genes and DNA from its rows. The sample table contains about 2,300 distinct CDR3 sequences; only one count was recorded for roughly 19% of them. The top ten constitute roughly 25% of the sample. CD4+ T cells collected through bronchoalveolar lavage were the source used for profiling TCR repertoires. The sample consisted of CD4+ T cells from bronchoalveolar lavage. The TCR was taken from a human donor with sarcoidosis (Löfgren's syndrome or another form), or a control subject (not recorded which). Here the chain combines TRBV20-1 and TRBJ2-7; matching of 6 bases hints at TRBD2 as the D gene. The CDR3 reads CSARNWRDLYEQYF. The sequence in DNA is TGCAGTGCTCGCAACTGGCGGGACCTCTACGAGCAGTACTTC.